This T cell receptor beta chain was sequenced during a study of OX40 agonist ivuxolimab in advanced cancers. V was cut by 5 bases and J by 10 bases, with 12 bases left in between. The CDR3 covers 12 residues. CDR1 and CDR2 from the germline V gene are SGHNT and YENEEA. Clones were sequenced by immunoSEQ multiplex PCR, and TCRdb holds only the in-frame ones, with some missing. The sample includes fewer than 75,000 clones, around 84% seen only once; the top ten take 8.2%. The source of this sequence is an adult with an advanced solid tumor such as melanoma, head and neck, liver or kidney cancer. The starting material was CD4+ or CD8+ T cells sorted from blood, obtained in a trial of the OX40 agonist ivuxolimab. The rearrangement links TRBV11-3 to TRBJ2-1; D not resolved. The CDR3: CASSTKAGEQFF. As DNA, the CDR3 is TGTGCCAGCAGCACAAAAGCCGGGGAGCAGTTCTTC.